This entry concerns a single TCR beta chain. In the authors' workflow: Cell counts per sample came from amplifying reference gene primers. Some clones are missing from TCRdb's copy, which holds only in-frame ones; the method was immunoSEQ multiplex PCR. That table gives V, J and clone size, and the DNA gave D and trimming. The sample yields 140,000 to 150,000 clones, 65% to 85% seen once. This entry belongs to a study of blood T cell repertoires in COVID-19. Overall study context: Collection of acute and convalescent COVID-19 samples took place in the United States, Italy and Spain. The analysed material was cDNA or gDNA that came from T cells, B-cell-depleted T cells, or PBMCs.

This TCR derives from an older woman with acute or convalescent COVID-19. Sequencing was done on a sample of peripheral blood.

CDR3 DNA sequence: TGTGCCAGCAGGGGGACTAGCGGGAATGTGGATACGCAGTATTTT. Translation gives CASRGTSGNVDTQYF. The chain uses TRBV3-1 (or the pseudogene TRBV3-2) and TRBJ2-3; TRBD2 aligns across 13 bases. The CDR3 runs to 15 residues. After removal of 6 bases from V and 6 bases from J, the junction contained 6 bases not matched to a gene. Germline CDR1 reads LGHDT; CDR2 reads YNNKEL (reference sequence).